These 21 T cell receptor beta chains originate from one sample sequenced in a study of blood T cell repertoires in COVID-19. Here immunoSEQ multiplex PCR was the method, and the copy in TCRdb shows in-frame clones only, minus some. Here the sample spans approximately 140,000 clones, roughly 84% being singletons. The sample comprised peripheral blood. The receptors shown here come from a woman aged 80 or over with acute or convalescent COVID-19.

The genes are TRBV10-2 and TRBJ2-7; 9 positions agree with TRBD2. Per germline, CDR1 WSHSY and CDR2 SAAADI. This CDR3 region has 18 residues. The junction had 20 bases not matched to a gene; V was cut back by 6 bases and J by 5 bases. CDR3 bases: TGCGCCAGCAGCTCCCTCAGGGGTTTTAGCGGGAGTACCAACGAGCAGTACTTC. Residues: CASSSLRGFSGSTNEQYF.

Regarding this clone: A clone one base away is much larger, so this may be a read error. This chain links TRBV15 with TRBJ1-5, with D possibly matching TRBD1 (6 bases). Per germline, CDR1 LNHNV and CDR2 YYDKDF (reference sequence). V was cut by 4 bases and J by 0 bases, with 7 bases left in between. This CDR3 region has 14 residues. As DNA, the CDR3 is TGTGCCACCAGCAAGGACAGTAGCAATCAGCCCCAGCATTTT. Translation gives CATSKDSSNQPQHF.

A single count supports this clone. The V and J genes are TRBV3-1 (or the pseudogene TRBV3-2) and TRBJ1-2; D gene unclear. This CDR3 is built from 12 residues. With 5 bases removed from V and 6 bases from J, the gap between germline ends came to 10 bases. Germline V CDR1 and CDR2: LGHDT, YNNKEL (reference sequence). The CDR3 region is CASSFKIHGYTF. DNA of the CDR3: TGTGCCAGCAGCTTTAAAATTCATGGCTACACCTTC.

This clone showed up just a few times. J is TRBJ2-1 and V is TRBV11-3; the match to TRBD1 covers 10 bases. Germline V gives CDR1 SGHNT, CDR2 YENEEA. This CDR3 contains 14 residues. V was pared by 1 base and J by 6 bases, with 0 bases of the junction left unmatched. As DNA, the CDR3 is TGTGCCAGCAGCTTAGGGACAGGGGGCAATGAGCAGTTCTTC. Its translation: CASSLGTGGNEQFF.

This chain links TRBV11-2 with TRBJ1-2, with unresolved D. From germline, CDR1 is SGHAT and CDR2 FQNNGV. The V end lost 3 bases, the J end lost 8 bases, and 13 bases lay between the germline ends. This CDR3 is 13 amino acids long. As DNA, the CDR3 is TGTGCCAGCAGCTTCCCACAGCTTCGGGGCTACACCTTC. It is translated as CASSFPQLRGYTF.

This chain connects TRBV7-9 to TRBJ1-1; 9 nucleotides align to TRBD1. In germline, CDR1 is SEHNR, CDR2 FQNEAQ (reference sequence). The CDR3 contains 17 residues. The ends lost 5 bases at V and 1 base at J; junction bases unmatched: 11. Here the CDR3 DNA reads TGTGCCAGCAGCCAAGAACCGGGACAGGGAACGAACACTGAAGCTTTCTTT. Encoded protein: CASSQEPGQGTNTEAFF. Together with reference TRBV7-9 and TRBJ1-1, the CDR3 gives the full variable domain: DTGVSQNPRHKITKRGQNVTFRCDPISEHNRLYWYRQTLGQGPEFLTYFQNEAQLEKSRLLSDRFSAERPKGSFSTLEIQRTEQGDSAMYLCASSQEPGQGTNTEAFFGQGTRLTVV.

This clone showed up just a few times. This chain uses TRBV5-6 with TRBJ2-3; 7 positions match TRBD2. Germline assignment: CDR1 SGHDT and CDR2 YYEEEE. V gave up 1 base and J gave up 7 bases; unmatched junction bases: 15. The length of the CDR3 is 17 residues. CDR3 in amino acids: CASSLLGEGPAVNTQYF. The CDR3 DNA follows: TGTGCCAGCAGCTTGTTGGGGGAGGGACCAGCCGTTAATACGCAGTATTTT.

This chain joins TRBV7-2 and TRBJ2-1; TRBD2 aligns across 11 bases. Trimming took 5 bases from V and 10 from J; bases not matched to a gene: 13. The CDR3 is 16 amino acids. Per the germline V gene, CDR1 is SGHTA and CDR2 is FQGNSA. The CDR3 DNA sequence: TGTGCCAGCAGCCCGCCGGGTAGCGGGAGGGCCCTGGAGCAGTTCTTC. Amino acid sequence: CASSPPGSGRALEQFF.

The chain has TRBV5-1 and TRBJ1-1; no reliable D call. The CDR3 extends over 14 amino acids. Germline assignment: CDR1 SGHRS and CDR2 YFSETQ. V lost 0 bases to trimming and J lost 1 base, with 7 bases between them. The CDR3 DNA is TGCGCCAGCAGCTTGGAACAGTCGAACACTGAAGCTTTCTTT. Translation: CASSLEQSNTEAFF.

The V call is TRBV30, the J call TRBJ2-7; the match to TRBD2 covers 13 bases. Germline CDR1 and CDR2: GTSNPN and SVGIG (reference sequence). The CDR3 extends over 14 amino acids. The V gene end was trimmed by 4 bases and the J gene end by 3 bases; junction bases not matched to a gene: 3. CDR3 DNA: TGTGCCTGGAATAGACTAGCGGGAGGCTACGAGCAGTACTTC. Its protein is CAWNRLAGGYEQYF. Filled out from reference TRBV30 and TRBJ2-7, the complete variable domain reads SQTIHQWPATLVQPVGSPLSLECTVEGTSNPNLYWYRQAAGRGLQLLFYSVGIGQISSEVPQNLSASRPQDRQFILSSKKLLLSDSGFYLCAWNRLAGGYEQYFGPGTRLTVT.

The chain links TRBV19 to TRBJ1-4, with 7 bases that match TRBD1. Germline CDR1 is LNHDA and CDR2 is SQIVND (reference sequence). V shed 5 bases, J shed 0 bases, and the junction held 3 bases outside the gene matches. This CDR3 is built from 15 residues. The CDR3 reads CASSSGTATNEKLFF. For the CDR3, the DNA is TGTGCCAGTAGTTCCGGGACAGCAACTAATGAAAAACTGTTTTTT.

CDR3 DNA sequence: TGCGCCAGCAGCCAAGAAGGGGGTTGGCTAGCGGGAGGCAGCACCGGGGAGCTGTTTTTT. Protein: CASSQEGGWLAGGSTGELFF. This chain links TRBV4-1 with TRBJ2-2; the match to TRBD2 covers 11 bases. This CDR3 region has 20 residues. The V gene's germline CDR1 is MGHRA and CDR2 YSYEKL. Germline trimming cut 0 bases from V and 4 bases from J; bases unmatched to any gene: 13.

The V and J genes are TRBV5-4 and TRBJ2-5, with 8 bases identical to TRBD1. V lost 5 bases and J lost 0; bases outside the gene matches: 0. Germline CDR1 and CDR2: SGHNT and YYREEE (reference sequence). The CDR3 totals 13 residues. CDR3 protein: CASRDRDQETQYF. CDR3 coding DNA: TGTGCCAGCAGGGACAGGGACCAAGAGACCCAGTACTTC.

The chain uses TRBV7-9 and TRBJ1-4, with D hard to call. The V end lost 0 bases, the J end lost 4 bases, and 18 bases lay between the germline ends. Germline CDR1 and CDR2: SEHNR and FQNEAQ (reference sequence). The CDR3 extends over 18 amino acids. The CDR3 DNA reads TGTGCCAGCAGCTTAGCGCGAGGAGCCTCCCTCGGTAATGAAAAACTGTTTTTT. Translation: CASSLARGASLGNEKLFF.

The chain's CDR3 is CASTLDWTSGIYYEQYF. CDR3 in DNA: TGTGCCAGCACCCTAGATTGGACTAGCGGGATTTACTACGAGCAGTACTTC. J is TRBJ2-7 and V is TRBV7-2; 12 positions match TRBD2. This CDR3 spans 17 amino acids. The germline V gene encodes CDR1 SGHTA and CDR2 FQGNSA. V was pared by 7 bases and J by 3 bases, with 13 bases of the junction left unmatched.

The chain couples TRBV4-3 to TRBJ1-3, with D uncertain. There are 15 residues in the CDR3. V dropped 0 bases and J dropped 4 bases, with 10 bases sitting between them. The germline V gene has CDR1 LGHNA and CDR2 YSLEER. The chain's CDR3 is CASSQEITVGNTIYF. CDR3 in DNA: TGCGCCAGCAGCCAAGAGATCACAGTGGGAAACACCATATATTTT.

The chain joins TRBV29-1 to TRBJ2-2; no clear D. Per the germline V gene, CDR1 is SQVTM and CDR2 is ANQGSEA. Trimming shortened V by 4 bases and J by 6 bases, and 12 bases separated the two germline ends. The CDR3 spans 13 residues. For the CDR3, the DNA is TGCAGCGTTGCCCCCCAACTCCCCGGGGAGCTGTTTTTT. It specifies CSVAPQLPGELFF.

V gene TRBV29-1 combines with J gene TRBJ1-4; no reliable D call. The V end was cut by 5 bases, the J end by 4 bases, with 8 bases between. Germline lookup yields CDR1 SQVTM and CDR2 ANQGSEA. The CDR3 covers 12 residues. CDR3 residues: CSVFTVNEKLFF. The CDR3 DNA sequence: TGCAGCGTTTTTACGGTTAATGAAAAACTGTTTTTT.

The J gene is TRBJ2-5, the V gene TRBV10-1; maybe TRBD1 (5 bases). V was shortened by 0 bases and J by 5 bases, with 10 bases between the two germline ends. The CDR3 consists of 14 residues. Germline V gives CDR1 WNHNN, CDR2 SYGVQD (reference sequence). CDR3 sequence: CASSESVRAETQYF. DNA for the CDR3: TGCGCCAGCAGTGAGTCTGTCAGGGCGGAGACCCAGTACTTC.

CDR3 residues: CATGEEDNQPQHF. The CDR3 bases are TGTGCCACCGGGGAGGAGGACAATCAGCCCCAGCATTTT. This chain links TRBV10-3 with TRBJ1-5; no clear D gene. Germline lookup yields CDR1 ENHRY and CDR2 SYGVKD. CDR3 length: 13 amino acids. V was shortened by 10 bases and J by 3 bases, with 13 bases between the two germline ends.

Worth noting for this clone: The sample carries other DNA sequences with the same CDR3. This chain connects TRBV11-2 to TRBJ2-3; 9 bases match TRBD2. The CDR3 covers 14 residues. Germline V CDR1 and CDR2: SGHAT, FQNNGV. With 3 bases clipped from V and 4 bases from J, the junction kept 2 bases outside the gene matches. This chain's CDR3 is CASSLAGGPDTQYF. The CDR3 nucleotides read TGTGCCAGCAGCTTGGCGGGAGGGCCAGATACGCAGTATTTT.